One sample yielded the 12 T cell receptor beta chains listed below, sequenced in a study of cytomegalovirus exposure and HLA in healthy donors. A multiplex PCR was run with 60 Vbeta primers and 13 Jbeta primers. TCRdb's table, derived via immunoSEQ multiplex PCR, lists solely in-frame clones and lacks some. The sample records over 110,000 clones, around 73% being singletons. The material sequenced was PBMCs. The receptor source for this set is a woman aged 40 to 50 in good health and CMV-seronegative.

The chain employs TRBV7-3 and TRBJ2-3; 14 bases are a match to TRBD2. Unmatched junction bases numbered 7, after V lost 5 bases and J lost 6 bases. This CDR3 comprises 16 residues. In germline, CDR1 is SGHTA, CDR2 FQGTGA. In DNA form, the CDR3 reads TGTGCCAGCAGCCTAGGACTAGCGGGGGGACATGATACGCAGTATTTT. This gives the protein CASSLGLAGGHDTQYF. Drawing the rest from reference TRBV7-3 and TRBJ2-3, the complete variable domain is GAGVSQTPSNKVTEKGKYVELRCDPISGHTALYWYRQSLGQGPEFLIYFQGTGAADDSGLPNDRFFAVRPEGSVSTLKIQRTERGDSAVYLCASSLGLAGGHDTQYFGPGTRLTVL.

The rearrangement uses TRBV21-1 and TRBJ1-1; the table names TRBD1, a call not compared with the DNA. TRBV21-1 constitutes a pseudogene. This CDR3 is 15 amino acids long. The CDR3 sequence is CASSDRDRPDVPAFF. As DNA, the CDR3 is TGTGCCAGCAGCGACCGGGACAGGCCCGATGTACCAGCTTTCTTT.

The chain is built from TRBV7-9 and TRBJ1-1; D is unclear. Germline CDR1 and CDR2: SEHNR and FQNEAQ (reference sequence). CDR3 length: 14 residues. The ends were cut back, 1 base at V and 9 bases at J, with 15 bases in the middle. The CDR3 loop reads CASSLGGSRLKAFF. CDR3 DNA: TGTGCCAGCAGCTTAGGCGGCAGCCGCTTAAAAGCTTTCTTT.

The CDR3 reads CASNGGYTGELFF. DNA of the CDR3: TGTGCCAGTAATGGGGGGTACACCGGGGAGCTGTTTTTT. This chain uses TRBV19 with TRBJ2-2; D perhaps matches TRBD2 (6 bases). The CDR3 covers 13 residues. CDR1 and CDR2 from the germline V gene are LNHDA and SQIVND (reference sequence). V lost 7 bases to trimming and J lost 3 bases, with 9 bases between them.

The V gene is TRBV18, the J gene TRBJ2-3; D is possibly TRBD2 (6 bases). V was trimmed by 3 bases and J by 2 bases, leaving 12 bases between them. In germline, CDR1 is KGHSH, CDR2 LQKENI. The CDR3 is made up of 15 amino acids. CDR3 in DNA: TGTGCCAGCTCACCTGCAACGGGGGACACAGATACGCAGTATTTT. This sequence encodes CASSPATGDTDTQYF.

This clone was seen a few times. This sequence joins TRBV2 and TRBJ1-1, with 7 positions matching TRBD1. The germline V gene has CDR1 SNHLY and CDR2 FYNNEI. After removal of 7 bases from V and 0 bases from J, the junction contained 8 bases not matched to a gene. This CDR3 spans 15 amino acids. The chain's CDR3 is CASNPGTVMNTEAFF. CDR3 DNA: TGTGCCAGCAACCCCGGGACAGTCATGAACACTGAAGCTTTCTTT.

This chain connects TRBV15 to TRBJ1-5; possible D gene TRBD1, 6 bases. The ends were cut back, 0 bases at V and 5 bases at J, with 11 bases in the middle. The CDR3 totals 15 residues. CDR1 is LNHNV and CDR2 is YYDKDF in the germline V gene (reference sequence). The CDR3 is CATSRDLQGHQPQHF. The CDR3 DNA follows: TGTGCCACCAGCAGAGATTTGCAGGGGCATCAGCCCCAGCATTTT.

The gene calls are TRBV19 and TRBJ2-7, with D unclear. This CDR3 region has 16 residues. Trimming pared 1 base from V and 1 base from J, leaving 14 bases between. Germline CDR1 LNHDA, CDR2 SQIVND (reference sequence). CDR3 amino acids: CASSIAREDSSYEQYF. CDR3 bases: TGTGCCAGTAGTATAGCTCGCGAGGATTCTTCCTACGAGCAGTACTTC. Supplemented by reference TRBV19 and TRBJ2-7, the full variable domain reads DGGITQSPKYLFRKEGQNVTLSCEQNLNHDAMYWYRQDPGQGLRLIYYSQIVNDFQKGDIAEGYSVSREKKESFPLTVTSAQKNPTAFYLCASSIAREDSSYEQYFGPGTRLTVT.

The chain has TRBV4-1 and TRBJ1-4; TRBD1 agrees at 7 bases. CDR1 and CDR2 from the germline V gene are MGHRA and YSYEKL. The CDR3 extends over 15 amino acids. The ends lost 2 bases at V and 7 bases at J; junction bases unmatched: 7. CDR3 in DNA: TGCGCCAGCAGCCAACTCGACAGGGAGACTGAAAAACTGTTTTTT. It codes for CASSQLDRETEKLFF.

CDR3 sequence (DNA): TGTGCCACCAGCAAGAGCGGGGGGGCCCATGAGCAGTTCTTC. It is translated as CATSKSGGAHEQFF. The chain employs TRBV15 and TRBJ2-1; 10 bases are a match to TRBD2. V shed 4 bases and J 8 bases; nucleotides not matched to a gene: 5. The germline CDR1 and CDR2 sequences are LNHNV and YYDKDF (reference sequence). The CDR3 consists of 14 residues.

The rearrangement uses TRBV2 and TRBJ2-1, with D perhaps TRBD1 (5 bases). This CDR3 has 13 residues. Germline V CDR1 and CDR2: SNHLY, FYNNEI. The germline V and J ends were trimmed by 4 bases and 9 bases, with 13 bases remaining between them. The CDR3 bases are TGTGCCAGCAGTGGACAGCAGAGTAGTGAGCAGTTCTTC. Translation: CASSGQQSSEQFF.

The V and J genes are TRBV14 and TRBJ1-5; D is perhaps TRBD1 (5 bases). Trimming left V 1 base short and J 3 bases short, with 10 bases between. CDR1 and CDR2 (germline): SGHDN, FVKESK. CDR3 length equals 15 residues. CDR3 in DNA: TGTGCCAGCAGCCAAGGCGGGGCACTCAATCAGCCCCAGCATTTT. This encodes CASSQGGALNQPQHF. The full variable domain, in which reference TRBV14 and TRBJ1-5 provide the parts outside the CDR3, is EAGVTQFPSHSVIEKGQTVTLRCDPISGHDNLYWYRRVMGKEIKFLLHFVKESKQDESGMPNNRFLAERTGGTYSTLKVQPAELEDSGVYFCASSQGGALNQPQHFGDGTRLSIL.